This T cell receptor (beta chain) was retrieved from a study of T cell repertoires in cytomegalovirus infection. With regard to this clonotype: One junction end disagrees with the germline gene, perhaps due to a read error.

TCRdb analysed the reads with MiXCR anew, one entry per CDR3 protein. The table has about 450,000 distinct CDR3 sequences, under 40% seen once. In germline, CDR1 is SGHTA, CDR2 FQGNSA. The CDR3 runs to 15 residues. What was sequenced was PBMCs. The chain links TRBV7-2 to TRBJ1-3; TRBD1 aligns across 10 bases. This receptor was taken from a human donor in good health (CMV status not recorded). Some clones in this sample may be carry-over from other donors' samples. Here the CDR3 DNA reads TGTGACAGCAGCCCCAGACAGGGGGCCGGAAACACCATATATTTT. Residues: CDSSPRQGAGNTIYF. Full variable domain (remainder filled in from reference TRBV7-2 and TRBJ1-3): GAGVSQSPSNKVTEKGKDVELRCDPISGHTALYWYRQSLGQGLEFLIYFQGNSAPDKSGLPSDRFSAERTGGSVSTLTIQRTQQEDSAVYLCDSSPRQGAGNTIYFGEGSWLTVV.